The 20 T cell receptor beta chains reported below all come from one sample, sequenced in a study of molecular identifiers for immune sequencing clone quantification. TCRdb called the PCR reads again in MiXCR, with one record for every CDR3 protein. The data hold approximately 590,000 distinct CDR3 sequences, with less than 30% observed a single time. The source material was naive CD8+ T cells from blood, with Jurkat cell RNA spiked in. Specified subset: FACS-sorted CD8+CD4-CCR7+CD45RA+ naive T cells. The receptor set was obtained from a human donor in good health. Some libraries in this study had Jurkat cell RNA spiked in.

Concerning this clonotype itself: At one boundary the junction diverges from the germline segment, which might be a read error. The V and J genes are TRBV5-3 and TRBJ2-7, with D perhaps given as TRBD1 or TRBD2 (5 bases each). TRBV5-3 is labeled an ORF, and its function is uncertain. This CDR3 is built from 16 residues. The CDR3 DNA reads TGTGCCAGCAGCTTGGGGGTCAAGGATCCCTCCTACGAGCAGTACTTC. Amino acid sequence: CASSLGVKDPSYEQYF.

In this sample, this clonotype turned up once. A read error may account for a junction end that differs from germline. The chain combines TRBV7-9 with TRBJ2-7; 13 nucleotides align to TRBD2. This CDR3 contains 17 residues. The germline CDR1 and CDR2 sequences are SEHNR and FQNEAQ (reference sequence). DNA of the CDR3: TGTGCCAGCAGCTTAGGATCCGGGACTAGCGGGAAGTACGTGCAGTACTTC. This codes for CASSLGSGTSGKYVQYF. Combining the CDR3 with reference TRBV7-9 and TRBJ2-7 gives the whole variable domain DTGVSQNPRHKITKRGQNVTFRCDPISEHNRLYWYRQTLGQGPEFLTYFQNEAQLEKSRLLSDRFSAERPKGSFSTLEIQRTEQGDSAMYLCASSLGSGTSGKYVQYFGPGTRLTVT.

Of note for this clonotype: Because it lacks the conserved phenylalanine or tryptophan at the end, this CDR3 is likely a read error. The V and J genes are TRBV14 and TRBJ1-1; D call uncertain. The CDR3 has 16 residues. Germline V gene lookup returns CDR1 SGHDN and CDR2 FVKESK. V lost 4 bases and J lost 0, with 15 bases in between. This CDR3 is CASSPPLPGVNTEAFS. The CDR3, as DNA: TGTGCCAGCAGCCCCCCGCTCCCGGGTGTGAACACTGAAGCTTTCTCT.

This clonotype was counted a few times. V is TRBV5-4 and J is TRBJ2-2, with 11 bases matching TRBD2. CDR3 length: 19 amino acids. Germline CDR1 SGHNT, CDR2 YYREEE (reference sequence). After removal of 2 bases from V and 0 bases from J, the junction contained 9 bases not matched to a gene. CDR3 residues: CASSFALAGVYANTGELFF. As DNA, the CDR3 is TGTGCCAGCAGCTTTGCACTAGCGGGAGTCTACGCGAACACCGGGGAGCTGTTTTTT.

This clonotype was seen many times. The chain links TRBV5-1 to TRBJ2-7, with 9 bases that match TRBD2. The CDR3 runs to 16 residues. From germline, CDR1 is SGHRS and CDR2 YFSETQ. The V and J ends lost 5 bases and 0 bases, in that order; junction bases with no gene match: 9. CDR3 sequence: CASSPFPSGTSYEQYF. CDR3 DNA: TGCGCCAGCAGTCCTTTTCCTAGCGGGACCTCCTACGAGCAGTACTTC.

The chain couples TRBV19 to TRBJ2-2, with 8 bases matching TRBD1. The CDR3 is 17 residues long. V lost 3 bases and J lost 3; bases outside the gene matches: 9. Germline V gene sequence: CDR1 LNHDA, CDR2 SQIVND (reference sequence). In nucleotides, the CDR3 is TGTGCCAGTAGTATCCGGACAGGGAGAAGTGACACCGGGGAGCTGTTTTTT. This codes for CASSIRTGRSDTGELFF.

For the CDR3, the DNA is TGTGCCACCATGGGAGGTAGCTATGGCTACACCTTC. Protein: CATMGGSYGYTF. This chain joins TRBV6-1 and TRBJ1-2; no reliable D call. Trimming stripped 10 bases from V and 4 bases from J, with 13 bases between. Looked up from germline, CDR1 is MNHNS and CDR2 is SASEGT. The CDR3 sequence is 12 residues long.

The V call is TRBV27, the J call TRBJ2-7; 14 nucleotides line up with TRBD2. Germline CDR1 reads MNHEY; CDR2 reads SMNVEV (reference sequence). This CDR3 comprises 17 residues. Germline trimming cut 2 bases from V and 0 bases from J; bases unmatched to any gene: 3. The CDR3 DNA follows: TGTGCCAGCAGTTTACTGGGACTAGCGGGAGTCTCCTACGAGCAGTACTTC. Its translation: CASSLLGLAGVSYEQYF.

The chain employs TRBV3-1 and TRBJ2-3; no clear D gene. In germline, CDR1 is LGHDT, CDR2 YNNKEL (reference sequence). This CDR3 spans 12 amino acids. The V end was cut by 3 bases, the J end by 8 bases, with 9 bases between. As DNA, the CDR3 is TGTGCCAGCAGCCAGGGGTCAGCTACGCAGTATTTT. Its translation is CASSQGSATQYF.

In its sample, this clonotype was seen many times. The CDR3 nucleotides read TGTGCCAGTACCATAGACCCCTCGGCAGATACGCAGTATTTT. Residues: CASTIDPSADTQYF. The V gene is TRBV19, the J gene TRBJ2-3; D is unresolved. The CDR3 spans 14 residues. Looked up from germline, CDR1 is LNHDA and CDR2 is SQIVND (reference sequence). Trimming left V 7 bases short and J 4 bases short, with 15 bases between.

The rearrangement joins TRBV21-1 to TRBJ1-1; the table names TRBD1, a call not compared with the DNA. TRBV21-1 is a listed pseudogene. The CDR3 runs 16 residues. The CDR3 DNA follows: TGTGCCAGCAGCGAACCGAGAAGGCAGGGGTTCACTGAAGCTTTCTTT. It is translated as CASSEPRRQGFTEAFF.

The V call is TRBV20-1, the J call TRBJ2-7; 9 bases are shared with TRBD2. Per germline, CDR1 DFQATT and CDR2 SNEGSKA (reference sequence). The CDR3 covers 15 residues. The V segment lost 6 bases and the J segment 1 base; nucleotides outside the gene matches: 10. CDR3 in DNA: TGCAGTGCCACCCGACTAGCGGAAATATCCTACGAGCAGTACTTC. It is translated as CSATRLAEISYEQYF.

The rearrangement joins TRBV28 to TRBJ1-5; 7 bases line up with TRBD1. Germline CDR1 is MDHEN and CDR2 is SYDVKM. The CDR3 has 16 residues. V was clipped by 3 bases and J by 1 base; unmatched bases: 6. The CDR3 DNA reads as TGTGCCAGCAGTTTGTACAGGGGCCAAAGCAATCAGCCCCAGCATTTT. Translation: CASSLYRGQSNQPQHF.

The chain is built from TRBV7-9 and TRBJ2-1; D is possibly TRBD1 (6 bases). Germline loops: CDR1 SEHNR, CDR2 FQNEAQ (reference sequence). Trimming left V 2 bases short and J 8 bases short, with 25 bases between. The CDR3 consists of 18 residues. CDR3 residues: CASSLSSRDRSRGDEQFF. DNA for the CDR3: TGTGCCAGCAGCTTATCTTCCCGAGACAGGTCTCGGGGCGATGAGCAGTTCTTC. Variable domain in full (rest from reference TRBV7-9 and TRBJ2-1): DTGVSQNPRHKITKRGQNVTFRCDPISEHNRLYWYRQTLGQGPEFLTYFQNEAQLEKSRLLSDRFSAERPKGSFSTLEIQRTEQGDSAMYLCASSLSSRDRSRGDEQFFGPGTRLTVL.

There are many counts of this clonotype. J is TRBJ1-3 and V is TRBV7-9; D gene unclear. The germline V and J ends were trimmed by 1 base and 4 bases, with 14 bases remaining between them. The CDR3 extends over 16 amino acids. Germline CDR1 SEHNR, CDR2 FQNEAQ (reference sequence). CDR3 sequence (DNA): TGTGCCAGCAGCTTAGGTGACCCGGGGTCCGGAAACACCATATATTTT. Translation gives CASSLGDPGSGNTIYF. The full variable domain, its missing parts supplied by reference TRBV7-9 and TRBJ1-3, is DTGVSQNPRHKITKRGQNVTFRCDPISEHNRLYWYRQTLGQGPEFLTYFQNEAQLEKSRLLSDRFSAERPKGSFSTLEIQRTEQGDSAMYLCASSLGDPGSGNTIYFGEGSWLTVV.

Many counts were recorded for this clonotype. The chain uses TRBV5-6 and TRBJ1-1; D is unresolved. The CDR3 has 14 residues. V shed 1 base and J shed 5 bases, with 12 bases lying between them. In germline, CDR1 is SGHDT, CDR2 YYEEEE. CDR3 in DNA: TGTGCCAGCAGCTTGACATATGGGGAAACTGAAGCTTTCTTT. Protein sequence: CASSLTYGETEAFF.

This clonotype was detected ten times or more. The chain has TRBV6-1 and TRBJ1-5; 8 nucleotides align to TRBD1. This CDR3 is built from 15 residues. After removal of 6 bases from V and 7 bases from J, the junction contained 11 bases not matched to a gene. CDR1 is MNHNS and CDR2 is SASEGT in the germline V gene. CDR3 bases: TGTGCCAGCAGACGCAGACAGGGGCTAGAGCAGCCCCAGCATTTT. Translation: CASRRRQGLEQPQHF.

The count of this clonotype is one. The gene calls are TRBV9 and TRBJ1-4; tentatively, D is TRBD1 (5 bases). Trimming removed 0 bases at V and 6 bases at J, with 15 bases between. The CDR3 contains 16 residues. Per the germline V gene, CDR1 is SGDLS and CDR2 is YYNGEE. CDR3 loop: CASSVGMIGGDEKLFF. CDR3 nucleotide sequence: TGTGCCAGCAGCGTAGGGATGATCGGGGGGGATGAAAAACTGTTTTTT.

Remarks on this clonotype: Because it lacks the conserved phenylalanine or tryptophan at the end, this CDR3 is likely a read error. The V and J genes are TRBV25-1 and TRBJ1-1; the D is unclear. The CDR3 sequence is 14 residues long. V shed 5 bases and J shed 4 bases, with 14 bases lying between them. Germline CDR1 and CDR2: MGHDK and SYGVNS. The CDR3 DNA reads TGTGCCAGCAGTTTAGTCGGAGGAGGCACTGAAGCTTTCTCT. Its protein product is CASSLVGGGTEAFS.

V gene TRBV7-9 combines with J gene TRBJ1-1; D is undetermined. Germline values: CDR1 SEHNR, CDR2 FQNEAQ (reference sequence). This CDR3 contains 14 residues. Trimming removed 4 bases at V and 0 bases at J, with 9 bases between. CDR3 in amino acids: CASSSARVNTEAFF. The CDR3, as DNA: TGTGCCAGCAGCTCAGCTAGGGTGAACACTGAAGCTTTCTTT.